Included here is one T cell receptor beta chain sequence, with context. Its specificity is not known. A junction boundary mismatches the germline segment, possibly from a read error. Germline V lookup: CDR1 SEHNR, CDR2 FQNEAQ (reference sequence). The CDR3 runs 15 residues. DNA input for the unsorted PBMC replicate PCRs was approximately 300 ng, 30,000 or so T cell genomes. Unsorted PBMC DNA sequencing spanned ten immunoSEQ deep assay plates. The authors' processing: ImmunoSEQ sequences covered only the junction and lacked quality scores; filtering therefore differed. Data came from immunoSEQ multiplex PCR; TCRdb stores just in-frame clones and leaves some out. V, J and clone size derive from that table, while D and trimming were established from the DNA sequence. The sample has about 490,000 clones, around 80% seen once. This sample is drawn from a study of shared clonotypes between healthy human individuals.

General study points: Genetic and exposure-history diversity was limited by the small donor number.

This chain joins TRBV7-9 and TRBJ2-7; TRBD2 agrees at 10 bases. The clonotype was recovered from a woman between 40 and 55 years old in good health. Some clones in this sample may be carry-over from other donors' samples. Sequencing was carried out using PBMCs. The CDR3 sequence is CASSQSTSGFYEQYF. For the CDR3, the DNA is TGCGCCAGCAGCCAGTCGACTAGCGGGTTCTACGAGCAGTACTTC.